The 27 T cell receptor beta chains reported below all come from one sample, sequenced in a study of identical twins. TCRdb reprocessed the 5' RACE reads via MiXCR and lists one record per CDR3 protein. In the table there are 600,000 to 700,000 distinct CDR3 sequences, less than 25% of which are singletons. Another study also made use of these data, one on T cells expressing NK-cell markers.

The sample was PBMCs. These receptors originate from a woman aged 18-29 years in good health.

This clonotype was detected only a few times. The V gene is TRBV20-1, the J gene TRBJ2-2; possibly TRBD1 or TRBD2 for D (6 bases each). The V and J ends lost 1 base and 1 base respectively, with 10 bases between them. The CDR3 is made up of 15 amino acids. Germline V gives CDR1 DFQATT, CDR2 SNEGSKA (reference sequence). For the CDR3, the DNA is TGCAGTGCTAGAGTGGGGGGACAGAACACCGGGGAGCTGTTTTTT. It is translated as CSARVGGQNTGELFF.

This clonotype was detected a few times. The chain joins TRBV30 to TRBJ2-3; 9 bases match TRBD2. Germline V CDR1 and CDR2: GTSNPN, SVGIG (reference sequence). V lost 2 bases to trimming and J lost 6 bases; unmatched junction nucleotides: 12. The CDR3 runs to 16 residues. The CDR3 DNA is TGTGCCTGGAGTTATGGGGTTAGCGGGAGTGCTGATACGCAGTATTTT. Encoded protein: CAWSYGVSGSADTQYF.

The rearrangement uses TRBV7-3 and TRBJ2-1; 7 nucleotides match TRBD2. Germline trimming cut 2 bases from V and 5 bases from J; bases unmatched to any gene: 9. This CDR3 region has 16 residues. CDR1 is SGHTA, CDR2 FQGTGA, per germline. In DNA form, the CDR3 reads TGTGCCAGCAGCTTATCCCTCGGCGGGGGACACAATGAGCAGTTCTTC. It encodes CASSLSLGGGHNEQFF. The full variable domain, its missing parts supplied by reference TRBV7-3 and TRBJ2-1, is GAGVSQTPSNKVTEKGKYVELRCDPISGHTALYWYRQSLGQGPEFLIYFQGTGAADDSGLPNDRFFAVRPEGSVSTLKIQRTERGDSAVYLCASSLSLGGGHNEQFFGPGTRLTVL.

The chain recombines TRBV7-9 with TRBJ1-1; tentative D call: TRBD1 (6 bases). Trimming removed 8 bases at V and 7 bases at J, with 17 bases between. The V gene's germline CDR1 is SEHNR and CDR2 FQNEAQ (reference sequence). The CDR3 is made up of 13 amino acids. The CDR3 reads CASVPRGVDEAFF. The DNA of the CDR3 is TGTGCCAGCGTCCCAAGGGGGGTTGATGAAGCTTTCTTT.

The rearrangement uses TRBV3-1 and TRBJ2-1, with 9 bases lining up with TRBD2. Germline V lookup: CDR1 LGHDT, CDR2 YNNKEL (reference sequence). The CDR3 sequence is 17 residues long. Trimming cost V 0 bases and J 7 bases; bases outside gene matches: 10. CDR3 in DNA: TGTGCCAGCAGCCAAGATATTGGGGTTAGCGGGGGAAATGAGCAGTTCTTC. Its translation is CASSQDIGVSGGNEQFF.

The chain carries TRBV6-2 or TRBV6-3 and TRBJ2-3; a possible D gene is TRBD2 (5 bases). The V end lost 6 bases, the J end lost 8 bases, and 9 bases lay between the germline ends. Germline CDR1 and CDR2: MNHEY and SVGEGT. CDR3 length equals 11 residues. The DNA for the CDR3 is TGTGCCAGCAGGGACGAGGGTACGCAGTATTTT. Its translation is CASRDEGTQYF.

This chain connects TRBV7-9 to TRBJ1-1; D possibly corresponds to TRBD1 (6 bases). CDR3 length equals 14 residues. The V end was cut by 2 bases, the J end by 4 bases, with 11 bases between. Germline V lookup: CDR1 SEHNR, CDR2 FQNEAQ (reference sequence). The CDR3 sequence is CASSLPVRGTEAFF. Here the CDR3 DNA reads TGTGCCAGCAGCTTACCGGTCAGGGGCACTGAAGCTTTCTTT.

The chain is built from TRBV12-3 or TRBV12-4 and TRBJ1-1; D is unresolved. V lost 7 bases, J lost 2 bases, and 2 bases lay in between. The CDR3 loop spans 10 amino acids. CDR3 protein: CASNNTEAFF. The CDR3 DNA is TGTGCCAGCAACAACACTGAAGCTTTCTTT.

J is TRBJ2-7 and V is TRBV20-1; D gene ambiguous. V shed 3 bases and J shed 1 base, with 13 bases lying between them. This CDR3 spans 14 amino acids. The germline V gene has CDR1 DFQATT and CDR2 SNEGSKA (reference sequence). CDR3 sequence (DNA): TGCAGTGCTAGTACTGGGCAGGCGTCCTACGAGCAGTACTTC. Translation gives CSASTGQASYEQYF.

This clonotype appeared a few times. The chain joins TRBV20-1 to TRBJ2-1; D remains ambiguous. Germline assignment: CDR1 DFQATT and CDR2 SNEGSKA (reference sequence). Between the trimmed V and J ends, which lost 0 bases and 10 bases, there was a span of 13 bases. The CDR3 extends over 13 amino acids. The CDR3 DNA is TGCAGTGCTAGAGACCCCGGACGGAACGAGCAGTTCTTC. Protein sequence: CSARDPGRNEQFF.

This clonotype was seen ten or more times. The V and J genes are TRBV12-3 or TRBV12-4 and TRBJ2-1; no firm D call. V was clipped by 7 bases and J by 9 bases, with 13 bases between them. The CDR3 extends over 12 amino acids. The CDR3 sequence: CASTAGSGEQFF. The DNA for the CDR3 is TGTGCCAGCACGGCAGGATCGGGTGAGCAGTTCTTC.

This clonotype was counted only a few times. The chain carries TRBV12-3 or TRBV12-4 and TRBJ2-1; D is ambiguous. This CDR3 has 13 amino acids. Trimming cost V 7 bases and J 10 bases, with 17 bases left between them. CDR3 loop: CASTFDLVGEQFF. CDR3 sequence (DNA): TGTGCCAGCACTTTTGACCTTGTGGGGGAGCAGTTCTTC.

Only a few counts were recorded for this clonotype. V usage is TRBV6-1 and J usage is TRBJ2-1; 8 positions agree with TRBD2. Per germline, CDR1 MNHNS and CDR2 SASEGT. Trimming removed 7 bases from V and 0 bases from J; junction bases left unmatched: 5. This CDR3 spans 15 amino acids. The CDR3 region has the DNA TGTGCCAGCATCCAGCGGGGGAGCTCCTACAATGAGCAGTTCTTC. It specifies CASIQRGSSYNEQFF.

V and J are TRBV11-3 and TRBJ2-5; TRBD2 might be the D (5 bases). V was clipped by 1 base and J by 1 base, with 13 bases between them. The CDR3 is made up of 16 amino acids. Germline CDR1 is SGHNT and CDR2 is YENEEA. CDR3 nucleotide sequence: TGTGCCAGCAGCTTAGGCCTAGCCTTGGCCCAAGAGACCCAGTACTTC. It specifies CASSLGLALAQETQYF.

This clonotype was seen a handful of times. The chain has TRBV7-2 and TRBJ2-1, with no clear D. In germline, CDR1 is SGHTA, CDR2 FQGNSA. Trimming pared 7 bases from V and 8 bases from J, leaving 15 bases between. The CDR3 sequence is 13 residues long. Here the CDR3 reads CASNVGGAHEQFF. The CDR3 DNA reads as TGTGCCAGCAACGTAGGCGGTGCGCATGAGCAGTTCTTC.

The chain employs TRBV5-5 and TRBJ2-3; D might be TRBD1 (5 bases). Trimming removed 0 bases from V and 2 bases from J, with 13 bases in between. CDR1 SGHKS and CDR2 YYEKEE come from the germline V gene (reference sequence). The CDR3 consists of 16 residues. In DNA, the CDR3 is TGTGCCAGCAGCTTGGCATTTCAGGGTATCACAGATACGCAGTATTTT. This translates into CASSLAFQGITDTQYF.

This clonotype was recorded a few times. CDR3 DNA: TGCAGCGTTGAAAGTGGGGAAGTCTACAATGAGCAGTTCTTC. Translating it yields CSVESGEVYNEQFF. J is TRBJ2-1 and V is TRBV29-1; D is unclear. Germline loops: CDR1 SQVTM, CDR2 ANQGSEA. V lost 2 bases and J lost 3, with 11 bases in between. This CDR3 spans 14 amino acids.

This clonotype was seen a few times. The CDR3 region is CASSLSLEPYNEQFF. The DNA of the CDR3 is TGTGCCAGCAGCTTGTCACTAGAGCCCTACAATGAGCAGTTCTTC. The rearrangement joins TRBV5-5 to TRBJ2-1; a weak D match, TRBD2 (5 bases). V lost 1 base to trimming and J lost 2 bases, with 10 bases between them. The CDR3 sequence is 15 residues long. The V gene's germline CDR1 is SGHKS and CDR2 YYEKEE (reference sequence).

This clonotype has ten or more counts. The rearrangement links TRBV18 to TRBJ1-1; D not certain. The CDR3 has 14 residues. V was clipped by 0 bases and J by 10 bases, with 15 bases between them. Germline V lookup: CDR1 KGHSH, CDR2 LQKENI. CDR3 sequence (DNA): TGTGCCAGCTCACCACCGGGCTTGGCAGCTGGAGCTTTCTTT. Translating it yields CASSPPGLAAGAFF. The whole variable domain, filled in from reference TRBV18 and TRBJ1-1, reads NAGVMQNPRHLVRRRGQEARLRCSPMKGHSHVYWYRQLPEEGLKFMVYLQKENIIDESGMPKERFSAEFPKEGPSILRIQQVVRGDSAAYFCASSPPGLAAGAFFGQGTRLTVV.

CDR3 sequence: CASSTTEMYTGELFF. The CDR3 DNA reads TGTGCCAGCAGTACTACAGAAATGTACACCGGGGAGCTGTTTTTT. The J gene is TRBJ2-2, the V gene TRBV12-3 or TRBV12-4; D uncertain. This CDR3 contains 15 residues. The ends were cut back, 5 bases at V and 3 bases at J, with 13 bases in the middle.

This clonotype has just a few counts. This chain uses TRBV7-6 with TRBJ2-7, with D possibly matching TRBD2 (7 bases). Germline V gene sequence: CDR1 SGHVS, CDR2 FNYEAQ. V was cut by 2 bases and J by 3 bases, with 14 bases left in between. The CDR3 extends over 15 amino acids. CDR3 sequence reads: CASSLRGGGVYEQYF. In nucleotides, the CDR3 is TGTGCCAGCAGCTTAAGGGGCGGGGGCGTCTACGAGCAGTACTTC.

This CDR3 is CASSLSRAGGSDTQYF. Written as DNA, the CDR3 is TGCGCCAGCAGCTTGAGCAGAGCGGGGGGTTCAGATACGCAGTATTTT. This rearrangement joins TRBV5-1 to TRBJ2-3; 9 bases agree with TRBD2. The CDR3 is 16 amino acids. The germline CDR1 and CDR2 sequences are SGHRS and YFSETQ. V shed 1 base and J 4 bases; nucleotides not matched to a gene: 7.

The J gene is TRBJ2-3, the V gene TRBV20-1; the D call may be TRBD1 or TRBD2 (6 bases each). The germline V and J ends were trimmed by 0 bases and 3 bases, with 13 bases remaining between them. CDR1 is DFQATT and CDR2 is SNEGSKA in the germline V gene (reference sequence). The CDR3 spans 15 residues. The CDR3 DNA follows: TGCAGTGCTAGAGATCACGGGGGCCGGACAGATACGCAGTATTTT. Protein: CSARDHGGRTDTQYF.

Ten or more counts support this clonotype. V is TRBV27 and J is TRBJ2-2, with D unclear. Germline-derived CDR1 and CDR2 are MNHEY and SMNVEV (reference sequence). Trimming stripped 7 bases from V and 4 bases from J, with 16 bases between. The CDR3 extends over 15 amino acids. The CDR3 protein is CASIVQERSTGELFF. The DNA for the CDR3 is TGTGCCAGCATCGTGCAGGAACGTAGCACCGGGGAGCTGTTTTTT.

The V call is TRBV4-1, the J call TRBJ2-5; D gene ambiguous. The CDR3 is made up of 16 amino acids. V lost 2 bases and J lost 4, with 17 bases in between. Germline CDR1 is MGHRA and CDR2 is YSYEKL. This CDR3 is CASSQQGYSWGETQYF. CDR3 bases: TGCGCCAGCAGCCAACAAGGGTACTCCTGGGGAGAGACCCAGTACTTC.

This clonotype was counted many times. The J gene is TRBJ2-2, the V gene TRBV12-3 or TRBV12-4, with no clear D. V was cut by 5 bases and J by 7 bases, with 5 bases left in between. This CDR3 contains 11 residues. In DNA, the CDR3 is TGTGCCAGCAGTCCACGCGGGGAGCTGTTTTTT. Encoded protein: CASSPRGELFF.

This clonotype was counted a few times. The V and J genes are TRBV6-5 and TRBJ1-2, with D uncertain. Germline V gene data show CDR1 as MNHEY and CDR2 as SVGAGI. V shed 6 bases and J shed 1 base, with 15 bases lying between them. CDR3 size: 15 residues. CDR3 in amino acids: CASRLLARSNYGYTF. In DNA, the CDR3 is TGTGCCAGCAGGCTACTCGCGCGCAGTAACTATGGCTACACCTTC.